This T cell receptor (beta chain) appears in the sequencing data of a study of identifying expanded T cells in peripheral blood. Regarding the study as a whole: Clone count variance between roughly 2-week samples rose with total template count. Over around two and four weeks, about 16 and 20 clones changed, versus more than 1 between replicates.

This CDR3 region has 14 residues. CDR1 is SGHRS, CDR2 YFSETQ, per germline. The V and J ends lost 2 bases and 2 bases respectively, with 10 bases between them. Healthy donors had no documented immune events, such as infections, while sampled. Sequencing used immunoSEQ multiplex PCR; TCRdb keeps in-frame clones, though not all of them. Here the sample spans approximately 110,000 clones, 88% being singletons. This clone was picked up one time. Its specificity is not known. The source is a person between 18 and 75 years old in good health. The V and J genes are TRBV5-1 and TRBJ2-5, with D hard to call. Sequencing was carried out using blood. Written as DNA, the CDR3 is TGCGCCAGCAGCTTTGGGCAGATACAAGAGACCCAGTACTTC. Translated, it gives CASSFGQIQETQYF.